A selection of T cell receptor beta chains follows, all from one sample in a study of blood T cell repertoires in COVID-19. Profiling relied on immunoSEQ multiplex PCR, and the TCRdb table lists in-frame clones only, not all of them. The sample holds approximately 52,000 clones, around 90% seen once. The sample taken for sequencing was peripheral blood. All receptors derive from a man aged 50-60 years with active COVID-19. Both conserved end residues are part of each CDR3. Each record gives: V gene, CDR3 protein.

v_gene: TRBV6-2/TRBV6-3
CDR3aa: CASSYSPVYRSGANVLTF

v_gene: TRBV7-8
CDR3aa: CASSLVGTSGGDTQYF

v_gene: TRBV5-1
CDR3aa: CASSFERGLEETQYF

v_gene: TRBV29-1
CDR3aa: CSVECDRGAGEQYF

v_gene: TRBV28
CDR3aa: CASSVVGTSDEQYF

v_gene: TRBV2
CDR3aa: CASLPQGGSEAFF

v_gene: TRBV5-1
CDR3aa: CASSLGSGVPGELFF

v_gene: TRBV9
CDR3aa: CASSVGSGINTGELFF

v_gene: TRBV3-1/TRBV3-2
CDR3aa: CASSLLAGVGGTDTQYF

v_gene: TRBV7-9
CDR3aa: CASSQGQGNTDTQYF

v_gene: TRBV11-2
CDR3aa: CASSPDRGYGYTF

v_gene: TRBV19
CDR3aa: CASSGISGGTDTQYF

v_gene: TRBV5-1
CDR3aa: CASSKTGIETQYF

v_gene: TRBV7-9
CDR3aa: CASSSRTDIQYF

v_gene: TRBV2
CDR3aa: CASSAGNYEQYF

v_gene: TRBV5-6
CDR3aa: CASSFSSDEQFF

v_gene: TRBV4-1
CDR3aa: CASSSVGGVNSPLHF

v_gene: TRBV6-5
CDR3aa: CASRLGLGPYEQYF

v_gene: TRBV6-5
CDR3aa: CASSALAGAETQYF

v_gene: TRBV5-4
CDR3aa: CASSLSGQSYGYTF

v_gene: TRBV7-2
CDR3aa: CANTPANYGYTF

v_gene: TRBV19
CDR3aa: CASSIRTGSGNTIYF

v_gene: TRBV5-6
CDR3aa: CASSLVGGLAAYNEQFF

v_gene: TRBV27
CDR3aa: CASSLAGGLTDTQYF

v_gene: TRBV3-1/TRBV3-2
CDR3aa: CASSLLAGLQTQYF

v_gene: TRBV6-5
CDR3aa: CASSYSKLNPTGELFF

v_gene: TRBV6-5
CDR3aa: CASFRTRYSNQPQHF

v_gene: TRBV6-2/TRBV6-3
CDR3aa: CASSYSKSDGNPYEQYF

v_gene: TRBV27
CDR3aa: CAIRCASSYNEQFF

v_gene: TRBV11-2
CDR3aa: CASSLRHQNTEAFF

v_gene: TRBV3-1/TRBV3-2
CDR3aa: CASSQGLAGGPGNEQFF

v_gene: TRBV5-4
CDR3aa: CASSISGTDTQYF

v_gene: TRBV7-2
CDR3aa: CASSLRSAGFQETQYF

v_gene: TRBV2
CDR3aa: CASSVVQNYGYTF

v_gene: TRBV28
CDR3aa: CASTGGGANTGELFF

v_gene: TRBV27
CDR3aa: CASSLIEGAGYTF

v_gene: TRBV30
CDR3aa: CACQTSGFDEKLFF

v_gene: TRBV10-2
CDR3aa: CASSGGHHSGNTIYF

v_gene: TRBV19
CDR3aa: CASSPSLAGGSHEQYF

v_gene: TRBV5-4
CDR3aa: CASSLSSRGRNSPLHF

v_gene: TRBV5-5
CDR3aa: CASRSGSGNTGELFF

v_gene: TRBV7-9
CDR3aa: CASSFAGGGEQFF

v_gene: TRBV2
CDR3aa: CASSEREGPYNEQFF

v_gene: TRBV7-2
CDR3aa: CASSSRVITLYGYTF

v_gene: TRBV7-9
CDR3aa: CASSFLQGALGNTIYF

v_gene: TRBV27
CDR3aa: CASSWGQLANEKLFF

v_gene: TRBV7-2
CDR3aa: CASSLKGTEAFF

v_gene: TRBV3-1/TRBV3-2
CDR3aa: CASSRLTGDSWGNTIYF

v_gene: TRBV2
CDR3aa: CASTVLAGETQYF